This TCR beta chain derives from a study of T cell responses to AZD1222 COVID-19 vaccine. About this clone: What it binds is unknown.

V dropped 5 bases and J dropped 8; count of bases not matched to a gene: 12. This CDR3 comprises 15 residues. Germline V gene sequence: CDR1 MNHEY, CDR2 SMNVEV (reference sequence). General study findings and limits: Increases in Spike-specific TCR breadth and depth were seen after two AZD1222 doses.

Data came from immunoSEQ multiplex PCR; TCRdb stores just in-frame clones and leaves some out. The repertoire holds 120,000 to 150,000 clones, with 86% as singletons. The clonotype comes from an adult who received the AZD1222 COVID-19 vaccine. The specimen comprised peripheral blood, sampled 28 days after the second AZD1222 dose. The chain is built from TRBV27 and TRBJ1-5, with 7 bases identical to TRBD1. CDR3: CASSPQGNPWEPQHF. The DNA of the CDR3 is TGTGCCAGCAGTCCACAGGGGAACCCTTGGGAGCCCCAGCATTTT.